The sequence of this TCR beta chain was determined in a study of blood T cells in healthy people across ages. This CDR3 is built from 17 residues. With V trimmed by 2 bases and J by 0 bases, 6 bases remained unmatched. Germline values: CDR1 MDHEN, CDR2 SYDVKM. It was with a sample-barcoded 5' primer and a J-beta primer mix that a second PCR of roughly 6 to 12 cycles was run. Every cDNA molecule carried a tag from a template-switch adaptor bearing 12 random nucleotides. Each CDR3 protein gets one entry after TCRdb re-called the 5' RACE reads with MiXCR. The table records approximately 1.5 million distinct CDR3 sequences, around 36% of them present only once.

The source is a woman aged 25-40 years in good health. Source material: blood. The chain recombines TRBV28 with TRBJ2-7, with TRBD2 matching over 11 bases. The CDR3 DNA is TGTGCCAGCAGTTTAGTTAGCGGGAGGGACCTCTCCTACGAGCAGTACTTC. It specifies CASSLVSGRDLSYEQYF.